The T cell receptor (beta chain) under discussion was sequenced for a study of shared clonotypes between healthy human individuals. Assay used: immunoSEQ multiplex PCR; TCRdb lists only in-frame clones, some missing. The data hold around 1.6 million clones, with roughly 98% observed a single time. This CDR3 contains 16 residues. V lost 3 bases and J lost 5; bases outside the gene matches: 12. The germline CDR1 and CDR2 sequences are KGHSH and LQKENI. This chain connects TRBV18 to TRBJ2-5; 7 positions match TRBD1. The specimen was naive CD4+ T cells sorted from blood. The subset here: CD45RA+ positively selected. This TCR was recovered from a man younger than 45 in good health. This CDR3 reads CASSPRVQGVVETQYF. CDR3 DNA sequence: TGTGCCAGCTCACCTCGAGTCCAGGGGGTGGTGGAGACCCAGTACTTC.